The rows below give T cell receptor beta chains drawn from one sample of a study of cytomegalovirus exposure and HLA in healthy donors. The protocol was immunoSEQ multiplex PCR, while the TCRdb copy is restricted to in-frame clones and leaves out a portion. The table has about 62,000 clones, roughly 73% seen once. Sequencing used PBMCs. Receptors originate from a man aged 40-50 years in good health and CMV-seronegative. CDR3s include the opening cysteine and the closing phenylalanine or tryptophan. D genes are given only for firm matches. Clone size is given for some rows only: seen once, a few or many times, or a class if the clone is expanded.

J gene	D gene	clone size	V gene	CDR3 protein	CDR3 DNA
TRBJ2-7	-	-	TRBV11-2	CASSATGGIYEQYF	TGTGCCAGCAGCGCTACAGGTGGGATCTACGAGCAGTACTTC
TRBJ2-5	-	once	TRBV25-1	CASSLGSGETQYF	TGTGCCAGCAGTCTAGGATCGGGGGAGACCCAGTACTTC
TRBJ1-1	TRBD1	-	TRBV4-2	CASSPPTGPNGGAFF	TGTGCCAGCAGCCCGCCGACAGGGCCCAACGGGGGAGCTTTCTTT
TRBJ2-3	-	-	TRBV18	CASSPPAGTDTQYF	TGTGCCAGCTCACCACCGGCAGGCACAGATACGCAGTATTTT
TRBJ2-3	-	-	TRBV2	CASSVEGTDTQYF	TGTGCCAGCAGTGTAGAAGGCACAGATACGCAGTATTTT
TRBJ2-5	TRBD1	-	TRBV2	CASKDRGSETQYF	TGTGCCAGCAAAGACAGGGGCTCAGAGACCCAGTACTTC
TRBJ2-7	-	-	TRBV28	CASSFRSGPPYEQYF	TGTGCCAGCAGTTTCCGGTCAGGGCCCCCCTACGAGCAGTACTTC
TRBJ2-1	-	-	TRBV13	CASSLGHHNEQFF	TGTGCCAGCAGCTTGGGACACCACAATGAGCAGTTCTTC
TRBJ1-3	TRBD1	-	TRBV4-1	CASSDRQGRGNTIYF	TGCGCCAGCAGCGACCGACAGGGCCGTGGAAACACCATATATTTT
TRBJ2-7	-	-	TRBV28	CASTRQGGTYEQYF	TGTGCCAGCACCCGACAGGGAGGAACCTACGAGCAGTACTTC
TRBJ1-1	TRBD1	few	TRBV4-1	CASSPGTENTEAFF	TGTGCCAGCAGCCCCGGGACAGAGAACACTGAAGCTTTCTTT
TRBJ1-2	TRBD1	-	TRBV19	CASSIGGQGDYGYTF	TGTGCCAGTAGTATAGGGGGACAGGGAGACTATGGCTACACCTTC
TRBJ1-3	TRBD1	-	TRBV5-1	CASSLEGAKHSGNTIYF	TGCGCCAGCAGCTTGGAGGGGGCCAAACATTCTGGAAACACCATATATTTT
TRBJ2-5	TRBD2	-	TRBV6-6	CASSRGLAGVGEQYF	TGTGCCAGCAGCCGGGGACTAGCGGGAGTTGGGGAGCAGTACTTC
TRBJ2-5	TRBD2	-	TRBV28	CASSFQAGGSPGHQETQYF	TGTGCCAGCAGTTTTCAAGCGGGAGGGTCCCCAGGGCACCAAGAGACCCAGTACTTC
TRBJ2-3	-	few	TRBV18	CASSPNLAGGQYF	TGTGCCAGCTCACCAAACCTTGCCGGGGGGCAGTATTTT
TRBJ2-2	-	few	TRBV19	CASSRQDANTGELFF	TGTGCCAGTAGCCGACAGGACGCGAACACCGGGGAGCTGTTTTTT
TRBJ1-1	-	-	TRBV20-1	CSANRDTEAFF	TGCAGTGCAAACAGGGACACTGAAGCTTTCTTT
TRBJ2-5	-	-	TRBV7-6	CASSTEGGVGETQYF	TGTGCCAGCAGCACCGAGGGAGGCGTAGGTGAGACCCAGTACTTC
TRBJ2-3	TRBD2	once	TRBV4-2	CASSPIPRFLAASTDTQYF	TGTGCCAGCAGCCCGATTCCGCGCTTTCTAGCGGCAAGCACAGATACGCAGTATTTT
TRBJ2-1	-	-	TRBV10-1	CASSESAGYNEQFF	TGCGCCAGCAGTGAGTCAGCAGGGTACAATGAGCAGTTCTTC
TRBJ1-5	-	-	TRBV6-1	CASSEQPGAYQPQHF	TGTGCCAGCAGTGAACAACCAGGCGCCTATCAGCCCCAGCATTTT
TRBJ2-1	-	-	TRBV10-3	CAISDSAGLGEQFF	TGTGCCATCAGTGACTCGGCGGGGCTTGGTGAGCAGTTCTTC
TRBJ2-7	TRBD2	-	TRBV27	CASSFLAGAYEQYF	TGTGCCAGCAGTTTTCTAGCGGGAGCCTACGAGCAGTACTTC
TRBJ2-2	-	medium-sized	TRBV5-5	CASSPSRLSSGELFF	TGTGCCAGCAGCCCTTCCCGCCTTAGCTCCGGGGAGCTGTTTTTT
TRBJ1-2	-	-	TRBV5-1	CASSLGGGRGYTF	TGCGCCAGCAGCTTGGGCGGGGGACGTGGCTACACCTTC
TRBJ1-2	-	-	TRBV7-9	CASSLARQLYGYTF	TGTGCCAGCAGCTTAGCGCGGCAGCTCTATGGCTACACCTTC
TRBJ1-5	-	-	TRBV5-1	CASSLDTSNQPQHF	TGCGCCAGCAGCTTGGACACAAGCAATCAGCCCCAGCATTTT
TRBJ2-6	-	few	TRBV4-2	CASSQDGDTSGANVLTF	TGTGCCAGCAGCCAAGACGGGGACACCTCTGGGGCCAACGTCCTGACTTTC
TRBJ1-2	-	-	TRBV7-2	CASSAGQSYGYTF	TGTGCCAGCAGCGCCGGACAGTCCTATGGCTACACCTTC
TRBJ2-2	-	-	TRBV10-1	CASSGHRDTGELFF	TGCGCCAGCAGTGGGCACAGGGACACCGGGGAGCTGTTTTTT
TRBJ2-3	TRBD2	-	TRBV11-1	CASSRGGKQGTDTQYF	TGTGCCAGCAGCCGGGGGGGAAAGCAGGGCACAGATACGCAGTATTTT
TRBJ2-7	-	-	TRBV5-8	CASSRRGLSYEQYF	TGTGCCAGCAGTCGGCGGGGGCTATCCTACGAGCAGTACTTC
TRBJ2-3	TRBD1	-	TRBV2	CASNRGWSDTQYF	TGTGCCAGCAACAGGGGGTGGTCAGATACGCAGTATTTT
TRBJ2-3	TRBD2	-	TRBV19	CASKFAGADTQYF	TGTGCCAGCAAGTTTGCGGGGGCAGATACGCAGTATTTT
TRBJ1-4	-	-	TRBV28	CASSSGVDNEKLFF	TGTGCCAGCAGCTCGGGGGTGGATAATGAAAAACTGTTTTTT
TRBJ2-7	-	-	TRBV12-2	CASRLVGREGEQYF	TGTGCAAGTCGCTTAGTAGGCAGGGAGGGCGAGCAGTACTTC
TRBJ2-1	-	-	TRBV5-1	CASSWEDATYNEQFF	TGCGCCAGCAGCTGGGAGGACGCTACCTACAATGAGCAGTTCTTC
TRBJ2-7	TRBD1	-	TRBV2	CASRVGQGAADEQYF	TGTGCCAGCAGGGTTGGACAGGGGGCCGCCGACGAGCAGTACTTC
TRBJ1-1	-	-	TRBV7-8	CASSSLVNTEAFF	TGTGCCAGCAGCTCCCTAGTGAACACTGAAGCTTTCTTT
TRBJ2-4	-	-	TRBV21-1	CAGSPTRGGDIQYF	TGTGCCGGCAGTCCCACGAGGGGCGGGGACATTCAGTACTTC
TRBJ2-2	TRBD2	once	TRBV10-3	CAISGAGGAGELFF	TGTGCCATCAGTGGCGCGGGAGGGGCCGGGGAGCTGTTTTTT
TRBJ2-1	TRBD2	-	TRBV2	CASSETSGRANEQFF	TGTGCCAGCAGTGAGACTAGCGGGAGAGCGAACGAGCAGTTCTTC
TRBJ2-7	TRBD1	few	TRBV5-1	CASSLERGPHEQYF	TGCGCCAGCAGCCTGGAGAGGGGGCCCCACGAGCAGTACTTC
TRBJ2-5	-	-	TRBV2	CASSEGDWARETQYF	TGTGCCAGCAGTGAGGGGGACTGGGCTAGAGAGACCCAGTACTTC
TRBJ2-7	TRBD1	once	TRBV2	CASSVDRGAGDEQYF	TGTGCCAGCAGCGTAGACAGGGGGGCAGGCGACGAGCAGTACTTC
TRBJ2-7	TRBD1	-	TRBV11-2	CASSSLAPGQAPAYEQYF	TGTGCCAGCAGCTCCCTTGCACCCGGACAGGCCCCCGCCTACGAGCAGTACTTC
TRBJ2-7	-	-	TRBV6-1	CASSVGPTYEQYF	TGTGCCAGCAGTGTGGGCCCAACATACGAGCAGTACTTC
TRBJ2-1	-	-	TRBV11-2	CASSQRRRSSYNEQFF	TGTGCCAGCAGCCAACGGCGGAGGAGCTCCTACAATGAGCAGTTCTTC
TRBJ2-3	TRBD1	-	TRBV28	CASKFVTGRDPTDTQYF	TGTGCCAGCAAGTTTGTGACAGGGAGAGACCCTACAGATACGCAGTATTTT
TRBJ2-3	-	-	TRBV29-1	CSVESKTRTDTQYF	TGCAGCGTTGAAAGTAAGACACGGACAGATACGCAGTATTTT
TRBJ1-5	TRBD1	-	TRBV5-1	CASSLDRGQGQPQHF	TGCGCCAGCAGCTTGGACAGGGGGCAAGGTCAGCCCCAGCATTTT
TRBJ2-7	-	-	TRBV19	CASSMPGSDEQYF	TGTGCCAGTAGTATGCCAGGGTCGGACGAGCAGTACTTC
TRBJ2-4	TRBD2	few	TRBV7-9	CASSLVGGGGNIQYF	TGTGCCAGCAGCTTAGTCGGGGGGGGCGGGAACATTCAGTACTTC
TRBJ1-2	-	-	TRBV7-9	CSSSLPGFQGNYGYTF	TGTTCCAGCAGCTTACCCGGATTCCAGGGCAACTATGGCTACACCTTC